This T cell receptor beta chain was observed in a study of PD-1 blockade in classical Hodgkin lymphoma. Each and every patient relapsed after autologous stem cell transplantation, and patients got differing brentuximab vedotin exposure. A word on this clone: Other DNA sequences in this sample translate to the same CDR3.

J was trimmed by 4 bases and V by 8 bases; bases with no gene match: 5. This CDR3 comprises 12 residues. The germline V gene has CDR1 SGHRS and CDR2 YFSETQ. Assay: immunoSEQ multiplex PCR; the TCRdb copy retains only in-frame clones and omits some. The sample gives about 97,000 clones, 75% to 90% of which show up once; 10% to 15% is in the top ten. The chain recombines TRBV5-1 with TRBJ2-5; 7 nucleotides match TRBD1. The clonotype was recovered from a human donor with classical Hodgkin lymphoma. This specimen consisted of peripheral blood mononuclear cells (PBMCs), obtained at baseline. The CDR3 nucleotides read TGCGCCAGTAGAAGGGACAGAGAGACCCAGTACTTC. Its protein is CASRRDRETQYF.